This T cell receptor beta chain was obtained from a study of glioma-infiltrating T cells after dendritic cell vaccination. Study results and caveats: Only a small number of patients had complete blood and tumor samples.

About this clone itself: Antigen unknown.

Up to about 2 ug genomic DNA was used for TCRB CDR3 amplification. Using immunoSEQ multiplex PCR, the repertoire was profiled, and TCRdb retains in-frame clones only, with some absent. The sample includes roughly 100,000 clones, around 81% of them seen just once. The CDR3 runs 16 residues. The V segment lost 5 bases and the J segment 2 bases; nucleotides outside the gene matches: 11. CDR1 is SGHVS, CDR2 FQNEAQ, per germline. Fresh-frozen tumor tissue and more than two years of survival data were available for all. Sequences were derived from blood, sampled before dendritic cell vaccination. The V call is TRBV7-8, the J call TRBJ2-5; TRBD1 aligns across 7 bases. The clonotype comes from a human donor with glioblastoma. This CDR3 reads CASSLLWGRGQETQYF. The CDR3, as DNA: TGTGCCAGCAGCCTCCTCTGGGGCAGGGGGCAAGAGACCCAGTACTTC.